Presented here are 30 T cell receptor beta chains from one specimen sequenced in a study of T cell changes during pregnancy in multiple sclerosis. TCRdb's copy holds only in-frame clones and misses some; the assay was immunoSEQ multiplex PCR. The data hold tens of thousands of clones, with around 93% observed a single time. The sequencing here drew on peripheral blood, taken after pregnancy. Receptor source: a female donor with multiple sclerosis, enrolled in a pregnancy study.

This chain links TRBV9 with TRBJ2-7; D ambiguous. Per germline, CDR1 SGDLS and CDR2 YYNGEE. Trimming took 0 bases from V and 0 from J, leaving 4 bases between them. CDR3 length: 13 amino acids. As DNA, the CDR3 is TGTGCCAGCAGCGTAGTAGACTCCTACGAGCAGTACTTC. Translated, it gives CASSVVDSYEQYF.

The chain combines TRBV6-1 with TRBJ2-1; possibly TRBD2 for D (6 bases). Germline V gene sequence: CDR1 MNHNS, CDR2 SASEGT. With 2 bases removed from V and 12 bases from J, the gap between germline ends came to 11 bases. CDR3 length equals 12 residues. The CDR3 sequence: CASSEPGRGQFF. Written as DNA, the CDR3 is TGTGCCAGCAGTGAACCCGGGAGAGGGCAGTTCTTC.

This chain uses TRBV27 with TRBJ2-3; the match to TRBD1 covers 7 bases. The junction had 11 bases not matched to a gene; V was cut back by 5 bases and J by 6 bases. The CDR3 runs to 15 residues. Per the germline V gene, CDR1 is MNHEY and CDR2 is SMNVEV (reference sequence). The CDR3, as DNA: TGTGCCAGCAGTCAGGGGACAGATCGGATCGATACGCAGTATTTT. Amino acid sequence: CASSQGTDRIDTQYF.

The V gene is TRBV2, the J gene TRBJ2-1; 11 bases agree with TRBD1. The CDR3 length is 16 residues. Per germline, CDR1 SNHLY and CDR2 FYNNEI. After removal of 6 bases from V and 6 bases from J, the junction contained 10 bases not matched to a gene. Written as DNA, the CDR3 is TGTGCCAGCAGAGGTCGAAAGGACAGGGGGCCCAATGAGCAGTTCTTC. This gives the protein CASRGRKDRGPNEQFF.

V is TRBV4-3 and J is TRBJ2-1; 7 bases align to TRBD2. The CDR3 spans 16 residues. V dropped 0 bases and J dropped 1; count of bases not matched to a gene: 3. Germline CDR1 reads LGHNA; CDR2 reads YSLEER. The CDR3 reads CASSQEPGGSYNEQFF. In nucleotides, the CDR3 is TGCGCCAGCAGCCAAGAACCCGGGGGGTCCTACAATGAGCAGTTCTTC.

The chain uses TRBV19 and TRBJ2-3; 8 bases are a match to TRBD2. Germline assignment: CDR1 LNHDA and CDR2 SQIVND (reference sequence). With V trimmed by 7 bases and J by 5 bases, 5 bases remained unmatched. This CDR3 is 13 amino acids long. This CDR3 is CASNNGRVDTQYF. CDR3 sequence (DNA): TGTGCCAGTAATAACGGGAGGGTAGATACGCAGTATTTT.

The V and J genes are TRBV10-3 and TRBJ2-3, with D uncertain. Germline CDR1 reads ENHRY; CDR2 reads SYGVKD. CDR3 length: 13 amino acids. The ends were cut back, 6 bases at V and 5 bases at J, with 12 bases in the middle. CDR3 sequence reads: CAISPTMGDTQYF. The CDR3 DNA sequence: TGTGCCATCAGCCCAACTATGGGAGATACGCAGTATTTT.

The chain uses TRBV7-6 and TRBJ2-1, with 8 positions matching TRBD1. Germline CDR1 is SGHVS and CDR2 is FNYEAQ. J was trimmed by 7 bases and V by 1 base; bases with no gene match: 6. There are 15 residues in the CDR3. In nucleotides, the CDR3 is TGTGCCAGCAGCTTAGAGGCAGGGGGCAGAAATGAGCAGTTCTTC. It specifies CASSLEAGGRNEQFF.

The rearrangement joins TRBV7-9 to TRBJ2-5; D is unclear. CDR1 and CDR2 from the germline V gene are SEHNR and FQNEAQ (reference sequence). The CDR3 totals 13 residues. V lost 5 bases to trimming and J lost 0 bases, with 7 bases between them. CDR3 DNA sequence: TGTGCCAGCAGCCTATCCTACCAAGAGACCCAGTACTTC. This gives the protein CASSLSYQETQYF.

The CDR3 DNA is TGTGCCAGCAGAGAGACAGGGATCTACGAGCAGTACTTC. This translates into CASRETGIYEQYF. The chain joins TRBV28 to TRBJ2-7; 7 positions agree with TRBD1. The V segment lost 6 bases and the J segment 3 bases; nucleotides outside the gene matches: 5. The CDR3 covers 13 residues. Per germline, CDR1 MDHEN and CDR2 SYDVKM.

The chain uses TRBV5-6 and TRBJ1-2; 7 nucleotides match TRBD1. The CDR3 is made up of 15 amino acids. Germline V CDR1 and CDR2: SGHDT, YYEEEE. With 5 bases clipped from V and 2 bases from J, the junction kept 9 bases outside the gene matches. The DNA of the CDR3 is TGTGCCAGCAGACAACCCGGGACAGTCAACTATGGCTACACCTTC. Protein: CASRQPGTVNYGYTF. The full variable domain, with the rest looked up from reference TRBV5-6 and TRBJ1-2, is DAGVTQSPTHLIKTRGQQVTLRCSPKSGHDTVSWYQQALGQGPQFIFQYYEEEERQRGNFPDRFSGHQFPNYSSELNVNALLLGDSALYLCASRQPGTVNYGYTFGSGTRLTVV.

This chain links TRBV6-5 with TRBJ2-1; 10 bases match TRBD2. V lost 6 bases, J lost 8 bases, and 10 bases stayed unmatched. CDR3 length: 15 amino acids. Germline CDR1 and CDR2: MNHEY and SVGAGI. The CDR3 coding sequence is TGTGCCAGCAGCGCCGGGACTAGCGTTTTATATGAGCAGTTCTTC. This sequence encodes CASSAGTSVLYEQFF.

The gene calls are TRBV7-9 and TRBJ2-7; TRBD2 agrees at 13 bases. This CDR3 comprises 16 residues. Germline CDR1 reads SEHNR; CDR2 reads FQNEAQ (reference sequence). The ends lost 5 bases at V and 5 bases at J; junction bases unmatched: 9. The CDR3 nucleotides are TGTGCCAGCAGCCCTCCGACTAGCGGGAGGATCCACGAGCAGTACTTC. Residues: CASSPPTSGRIHEQYF.

The CDR3 DNA follows: TGTGCCATCAGTGACCCGGGACTAGCGGGAAAAGAGACCCAGTACTTC. Translated: CAISDPGLAGKETQYF. V and J are TRBV10-3 and TRBJ2-5, with 13 bases aligning to TRBD2. The CDR3 is 16 amino acids. Germline V CDR1 and CDR2: ENHRY, SYGVKD. Trimming removed 3 bases from V and 3 bases from J; junction bases left unmatched: 4.

This sequence joins TRBV9 and TRBJ1-2, with TRBD1 as a possible D gene (6 bases). CDR1 and CDR2 (germline): SGDLS, YYNGEE. The germline V and J ends were trimmed by 1 base and 8 bases, with 12 bases remaining between them. The CDR3 covers 13 residues. Here the CDR3 reads CASSVRDNSGYTF. The CDR3 region has the DNA TGTGCCAGCAGCGTAAGGGACAACTCCGGCTACACCTTC. Using reference TRBV9 and TRBJ1-2 for the parts outside the CDR3, the full variable domain is DSGVTQTPKHLITATGQRVTLRCSPRSGDLSVYWYQQSLDQGLQFLIQYYNGEERAKGNILERFSAQQFPDLHSELNLSSLELGDSALYFCASSVRDNSGYTFGSGTRLTVV.

CDR3 amino acids: CASSPQGVAGGEQYF. The DNA of the CDR3 is TGTGCCAGCAGCCCGCAGGGGGTGGCGGGAGGCGAGCAGTACTTC. This sequence joins TRBV7-3 and TRBJ2-7, with a possible D match to TRBD2 (8 bases). Germline-derived CDR1 and CDR2 are SGHTA and FQGTGA. The CDR3 consists of 15 residues. Trimming stripped 5 bases from V and 6 bases from J, with 20 bases between.

Of note for this clone: The junction departs from germline at one end; a sequencing error may be responsible. The chain has TRBV7-7 and TRBJ2-2; possibly TRBD2 for D (6 bases). The germline CDR1 and CDR2 sequences are SSHAT and FNYEAQ (reference sequence). There are 15 residues in the CDR3. CDR3 DNA: TGTGCTAGCAGCACTACGCTGGGGGGCACCGGGGAGCTGTTTTTT. Translated, it gives CASSTTLGGTGELFF.

The V call is TRBV4-2, the J call TRBJ2-7, with 8 bases lining up with TRBD1. The V gene's germline CDR1 is LGHNA and CDR2 YNFKEQ. The CDR3 sequence is 16 residues long. With 0 bases clipped from V and 2 bases from J, the junction kept 6 bases outside the gene matches. Here the CDR3 reads CASSQDAGQVAYEQYF. The CDR3 DNA reads TGTGCCAGCAGCCAAGATGCGGGACAGGTGGCCTACGAGCAGTACTTC.

J is TRBJ2-3 and V is TRBV5-1; D uncertain. Trimming left V 3 bases short and J 0 bases short, with 14 bases between. The CDR3 loop spans 16 amino acids. Germline V gives CDR1 SGHRS, CDR2 YFSETQ. The CDR3 region is CASSSRNEISTDTQYF. For the CDR3, the DNA is TGCGCCAGCAGCTCGCGTAACGAAATTAGCACAGATACGCAGTATTTT.

The count of this clone is one. This chain joins TRBV7-2 and TRBJ2-1, with TRBD1 matching over 8 bases. Germline trimming cut 3 bases from V and 3 bases from J; bases unmatched to any gene: 4. This CDR3 spans 15 amino acids. Germline CDR1 and CDR2: SGHTA and FQGNSA. In DNA form, the CDR3 reads TGTGCCAGCAGCTTGGCAGGGGGCCGCTACAATGAGCAGTTCTTC. Protein sequence: CASSLAGGRYNEQFF.

This sequence joins TRBV11-1 and TRBJ2-3, with D possibly matching TRBD2 (6 bases). CDR3 length: 14 residues. The germline CDR1 and CDR2 sequences are SGHAT and FQDESV (reference sequence). V lost 0 bases, J lost 5 bases, and 9 bases lay in between. The CDR3: CASSLAGGGDTQYF. CDR3 coding DNA: TGTGCCAGCAGCTTAGCGGGAGGAGGAGATACGCAGTATTTT.

This clone was seen a single time. The chain joins TRBV7-9 to TRBJ2-7; TRBD1 agrees at 10 bases. V was clipped by 5 bases and J by 3 bases; unmatched bases: 16. The CDR3 totals 18 residues. CDR1 and CDR2 from the germline V gene are SEHNR and FQNEAQ (reference sequence). CDR3 region: CASSGDTRRGTGVYEQYF. The DNA of the CDR3 is TGTGCCAGCAGCGGAGATACGCGCCGCGGGACAGGGGTCTACGAGCAGTACTTC. The entire variable domain, with the rest obtained from reference TRBV7-9 and TRBJ2-7, is as follows: DTGVSQNPRHKITKRGQNVTFRCDPISEHNRLYWYRQTLGQGPEFLTYFQNEAQLEKSRLLSDRFSAERPKGSFSTLEIQRTEQGDSAMYLCASSGDTRRGTGVYEQYFGPGTRLTVT.

This sequence joins TRBV19 and TRBJ1-1, with 11 bases matching TRBD1. The trim removed 2 bases at V and 5 bases at J, leaving 10 bases unmatched. From germline, CDR1 is LNHDA and CDR2 SQIVND (reference sequence). This CDR3 spans 17 amino acids. This CDR3 reads CASSIPNPGQGDTEAFF. For the CDR3, the DNA is TGTGCCAGTAGTATACCTAATCCGGGACAGGGGGATACTGAAGCTTTCTTT. Complete variable domain (other parts from reference TRBV19 and TRBJ1-1): DGGITQSPKYLFRKEGQNVTLSCEQNLNHDAMYWYRQDPGQGLRLIYYSQIVNDFQKGDIAEGYSVSREKKESFPLTVTSAQKNPTAFYLCASSIPNPGQGDTEAFFGQGTRLTVV.

This chain joins TRBV6-5 and TRBJ2-7; TRBD1 is a possible D gene (5 bases). Germline V lookup: CDR1 MNHEY, CDR2 SVGAGI. This CDR3 is 15 amino acids long. The V gene lost 2 bases and the J gene lost 7 bases, with 18 bases spanning the gap. This CDR3 reads CASSYAGPVLGEQYF. As DNA, the CDR3 is TGTGCCAGCAGTTACGCAGGGCCCGTGCTGGGGGAGCAGTACTTC.

This chain links TRBV5-1 with TRBJ2-1; 10 bases align to TRBD1. The CDR3 runs 16 residues. The V segment lost 3 bases and the J segment 5 bases; nucleotides outside the gene matches: 8. Germline V gene sequence: CDR1 SGHRS, CDR2 YFSETQ. CDR3 nucleotides: TGCGCCAGCAGCTACCGGGACAGGGGATTAGACAATGAGCAGTTCTTC. Translating it yields CASSYRDRGLDNEQFF.

V gene TRBV5-4 combines with J gene TRBJ1-1; unclear D gene. The CDR3 has 15 amino acids. CDR1 is SGHNT, CDR2 YYREEE, per germline (reference sequence). V was shortened by 3 bases and J by 0 bases, with 12 bases between the two germline ends. This CDR3 reads CASSSGRYLNTEAFF. Here the CDR3 DNA reads TGTGCCAGCAGCTCTGGGAGGTATCTGAACACTGAAGCTTTCTTT.

This sequence joins TRBV4-2 and TRBJ2-2, with 8 bases fitting TRBD2. Germline V gives CDR1 LGHNA, CDR2 YNFKEQ. This CDR3 has 15 residues. The J segment lost 5 bases and the V segment lost 1 base, leaving 3 bases of the junction unmatched. The CDR3 loop reads CASSQAAGETGELFF. The CDR3 DNA sequence: TGTGCCAGCAGCCAAGCAGCGGGAGAGACCGGGGAGCTGTTTTTT.

The CDR3 DNA follows: TGTGCCAGCTCACCGGGACAGGTGGGATACGAGCAGTACTTC. Amino acid sequence: CASSPGQVGYEQYF. This chain uses TRBV18 with TRBJ2-7, with TRBD1 matching over 8 bases. The CDR3 is made up of 14 amino acids. Germline V gene sequence: CDR1 KGHSH, CDR2 LQKENI. The V segment lost 3 bases and the J segment 4 bases; nucleotides outside the gene matches: 5.

The V gene is TRBV7-9, the J gene TRBJ1-4; D remains ambiguous. The CDR3 totals 14 residues. CDR1 is SEHNR and CDR2 is FQNEAQ in the germline V gene (reference sequence). V lost 2 bases and J lost 0, with 4 bases in between. The CDR3: CASSLLSTNEKLFF. As DNA, the CDR3 is TGTGCCAGCAGCTTATTATCAACTAATGAAAAACTGTTTTTT.

This clone was seen a single time. The gene calls are TRBV28 and TRBJ2-2, with TRBD2 matching over 9 bases. With 6 bases clipped from V and 6 bases from J, the junction kept 5 bases outside the gene matches. The CDR3 totals 14 residues. CDR1 and CDR2 (germline): MDHEN, SYDVKM. CDR3 loop: CASRGGRVAGELFF. CDR3 nucleotides: TGTGCCAGCAGGGGCGGGAGGGTAGCCGGGGAGCTGTTTTTT.